The 9 T cell receptor beta chains below all came from one sample that was sequenced in a study of early T cells in non-severe SARS-CoV-2 infection. TCRdb analysed the 5' RACE reads with MiXCR anew, one entry per CDR3 protein. The sample has about 64,000 distinct CDR3 sequences, 10% to 15% seen once. The material sequenced was whole blood, taken at baseline. The source is an adult who was a healthcare worker with PCR-confirmed SARS-CoV-2 infection or an uninfected control (not recorded which).

There are a few counts of this clonotype. The chain links TRBV7-2 to TRBJ2-7, with 8 bases identical to TRBD1. Unmatched junction bases numbered 10, after V lost 6 bases and J lost 3 bases. The CDR3 spans 15 residues. CDR1 is SGHTA and CDR2 is FQGNSA in the germline V gene. The CDR3 DNA reads as TGTGCCAGCAGGCCTACAGGGGGGAGTAGCTACGAGCAGTACTTC. Its protein product is CASRPTGGSSYEQYF. The full variable domain, with the rest looked up from reference TRBV7-2 and TRBJ2-7, is GAGVSQSPSNKVTEKGKDVELRCDPISGHTALYWYRQSLGQGLEFLIYFQGNSAPDKSGLPSDRFSAERTGGSVSTLTIQRTQQEDSAVYLCASRPTGGSSYEQYFGPGTRLTVT.

This rearrangement joins TRBV28 to TRBJ2-5; D not certain. Per the germline V gene, CDR1 is MDHEN and CDR2 is SYDVKM. The CDR3 has 15 amino acids. Trimming pared 3 bases from V and 5 bases from J, leaving 16 bases between. In DNA form, the CDR3 reads TGTGCCAGCAGTTTTCGGGCCAGTTCGGGTGAGACCCAGTACTTC. Translation gives CASSFRASSGETQYF. The entire variable domain, with the rest obtained from reference TRBV28 and TRBJ2-5, is as follows: DVKVTQSSRYLVKRTGEKVFLECVQDMDHENMFWYRQDPGLGLRLIYFSYDVKMKEKGDIPEGYSVSREKKERFSLILESASTNQTSMYLCASSFRASSGETQYFGPGTRLLVL.

In its sample, this clonotype was seen many times. V gene TRBV12-3 or TRBV12-4 combines with J gene TRBJ2-3, with a tentative D call TRBD2 (5 bases). The CDR3 is 16 residues long. Trimming took off 3 bases at V and 4 bases at J, with 17 bases between the two ends. DNA of the CDR3: TGTGCCAGCAGTTTCCTTGAGCGGTCGAGGGCAGATACGCAGTATTTT. Translating it yields CASSFLERSRADTQYF.

Ten or more counts support this clonotype. CDR3 DNA sequence: TGTGCCAGCAGGGAGGACAGGGGGCTCTTTAACACAGATACGCAGTATTTT. This sequence encodes CASREDRGLFNTDTQYF. The chain uses TRBV12-3 or TRBV12-4 and TRBJ2-3, with 11 bases matching TRBD1. This CDR3 has 17 residues. The V and J ends lost 6 bases and 2 bases, in that order; junction bases with no gene match: 10.

The V call is TRBV5-5, the J call TRBJ2-7; D is unresolved. This CDR3 comprises 13 residues. V lost 4 bases, J lost 0 bases, and 8 bases lay in between. CDR1 is SGHKS and CDR2 is YYEKEE in the germline V gene (reference sequence). DNA for the CDR3: TGTGCCAGCAGCATAAGGGCCTCCTACGAGCAGTACTTC. Protein: CASSIRASYEQYF. Using reference TRBV5-5 and TRBJ2-7 for the parts outside the CDR3, the full variable domain is DAGVTQSPTHLIKTRGQQVTLRCSPISGHKSVSWYQQVLGQGPQFIFQYYEKEERGRGNFPDRFSARQFPNYSSELNVNALLLGDSALYLCASSIRASYEQYFGPGTRLTVT.

This clonotype was counted ten times or more. The chain carries TRBV6-5 and TRBJ2-1; TRBD2 aligns across 12 bases. V shed 2 bases, J shed 6 bases, and the junction held 5 bases outside the gene matches. CDR1 MNHEY and CDR2 SVGAGI come from the germline V gene. This CDR3 comprises 16 residues. CDR3 region: CASSYHLAGGPNEQFF. The CDR3 DNA is TGTGCCAGCAGTTACCACCTAGCGGGGGGGCCCAATGAGCAGTTCTTC.

This clonotype has a count of ten or more. The chain uses TRBV24-1 and TRBJ2-3; D is possibly TRBD1 or TRBD2 (6 bases each). Germline values: CDR1 KGHDR, CDR2 SFDVKD. Trimming removed 2 bases at V and 6 bases at J, with 14 bases between. This CDR3 is built from 15 residues. The CDR3 region is CATSDSGRGGDTQYF. DNA of the CDR3: TGTGCCACCAGTGATTCGGGACGAGGGGGGGATACGCAGTATTTT.

The V and J genes are TRBV4-3 and TRBJ1-5; D is unresolved. Trimming removed 2 bases from V and 3 bases from J, with 5 bases in between. Germline V gives CDR1 LGHNA, CDR2 YSLEER. The CDR3 contains 13 residues. The CDR3 reads CASSQHPNQPQHF. The CDR3 DNA follows: TGCGCCAGCAGCCAACATCCCAATCAGCCCCAGCATTTT.

The chain combines TRBV10-2 with TRBJ2-7, with a possible D match to TRBD2 (5 bases). This CDR3 spans 14 amino acids. V was cut by 1 base and J by 4 bases, with 11 bases left in between. CDR1 is WSHSY, CDR2 SAAADI, per germline. The CDR3 region has the DNA TGCGCCAGCAGTGAGTATGAGGGAGCATACGAGCAGTACTTC. The encoded protein is CASSEYEGAYEQYF.